This T cell receptor (beta chain) appears in the sequencing data of a study of blood T cell repertoires in COVID-19. Authors' analysis steps: Counts of nucleated cells, estimated from reference gene primer amplification, were obtained. TCRdb's copy holds only in-frame clones and misses some; the assay was immunoSEQ multiplex PCR. V, J and clone size were drawn from that table, and D and trimming were deduced from the DNA. The repertoire includes 300,000 to 450,000 clones, roughly 90% of them detected once, and 0.85% to 1.3% sits in the top ten. Participant age was roughly 18 to 89 years, and participants resided in fewer than 25 US areas. Categorization into cohorts depended on clinical history that participants reported. Sequencing was performed on PBMCs or T cells enriched from blood (not recorded which). The receptor comes from a woman under 40 who had been exposed to COVID-19.

The CDR3 DNA reads as TGTGCCAGCAGCTTGGGGGTGTCAGGGGACGAGCAGTACTTC. Translated, it gives CASSLGVSGDEQYF. V is TRBV7-9 and J is TRBJ2-7; TRBD1 might be the D (6 bases). This CDR3 comprises 14 residues. The V gene lost 3 bases and the J gene lost 5 bases, with 14 bases spanning the gap. The germline CDR1 and CDR2 sequences are SEHNR and FQNEAQ (reference sequence).